This TCR beta chain was captured by sequencing in a study of T cell repertoires in cytomegalovirus infection. For the study at large: Shared public TCR beta signatures pointed to both CMV infection and a matching HLA type.

TCRdb independently ran MiXCR on the reads; one entry per CDR3 protein. The sample has some 700,000 distinct CDR3 sequences, approximately 34% seen once. The CDR3 is 12 residues long. The ends were cut back, 1 base at V and 6 bases at J, with 6 bases in the middle. Germline assignment: CDR1 MNHGY and CDR2 SAAAGT. Study-wide findings and caveats: Summed public TCR beta family frequency identified CMV carriers bearing the relevant HLA.

As concerns this clonotype: Its antigen is undetermined.

This clonotype originated in a human donor in good health (CMV status not recorded). Some clones in this sample may be carry-over from other donors' samples. The V and J genes are TRBV6-8 and TRBJ1-1; D is uncertain. The sequenced material came from PBMCs. CDR3 amino acids: CASSYLLPEAFF. The CDR3, as DNA: TGTGCCAGCAGTTACTTGCTACCTGAAGCTTTCTTT.